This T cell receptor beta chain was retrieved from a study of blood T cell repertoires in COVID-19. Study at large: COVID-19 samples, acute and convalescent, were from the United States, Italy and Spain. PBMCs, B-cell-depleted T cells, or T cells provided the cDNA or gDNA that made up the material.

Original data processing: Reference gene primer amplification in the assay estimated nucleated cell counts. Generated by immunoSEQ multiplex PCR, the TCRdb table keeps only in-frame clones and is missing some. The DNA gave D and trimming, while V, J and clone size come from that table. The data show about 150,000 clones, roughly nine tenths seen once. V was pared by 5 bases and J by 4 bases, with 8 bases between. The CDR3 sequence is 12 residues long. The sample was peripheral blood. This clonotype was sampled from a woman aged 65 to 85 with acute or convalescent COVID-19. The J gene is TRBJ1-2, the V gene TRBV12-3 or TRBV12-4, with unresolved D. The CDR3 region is CASSQSGYGYTF. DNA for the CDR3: TGTGCCAGCAGTCAAAGCGGCTATGGCTACACCTTC.